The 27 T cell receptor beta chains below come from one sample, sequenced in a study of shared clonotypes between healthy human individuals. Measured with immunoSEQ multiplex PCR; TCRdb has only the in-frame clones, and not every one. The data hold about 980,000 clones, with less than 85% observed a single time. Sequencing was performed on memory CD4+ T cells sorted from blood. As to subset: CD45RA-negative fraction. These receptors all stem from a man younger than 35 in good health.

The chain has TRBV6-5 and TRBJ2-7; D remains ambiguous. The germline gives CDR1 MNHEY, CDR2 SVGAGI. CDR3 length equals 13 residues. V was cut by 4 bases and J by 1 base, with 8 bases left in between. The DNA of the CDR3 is TGTGCCAGCAGTTCACTTGGATCCTACGAGCAGTACTTC. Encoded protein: CASSSLGSYEQYF.

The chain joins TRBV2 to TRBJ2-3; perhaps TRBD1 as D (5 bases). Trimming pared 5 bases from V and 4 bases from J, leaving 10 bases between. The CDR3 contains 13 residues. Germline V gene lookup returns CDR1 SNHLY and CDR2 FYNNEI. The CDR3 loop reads CASSLQGADTQYF. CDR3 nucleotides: TGTGCCAGCAGTCTTCAGGGCGCAGATACGCAGTATTTT.

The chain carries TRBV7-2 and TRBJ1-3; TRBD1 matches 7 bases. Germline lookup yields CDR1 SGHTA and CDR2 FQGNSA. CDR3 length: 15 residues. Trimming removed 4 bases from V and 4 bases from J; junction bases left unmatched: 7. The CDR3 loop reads CASSSRTGPGNTIYF. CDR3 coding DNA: TGTGCCAGCAGCTCGAGGACAGGTCCAGGAAACACCATATATTTT.

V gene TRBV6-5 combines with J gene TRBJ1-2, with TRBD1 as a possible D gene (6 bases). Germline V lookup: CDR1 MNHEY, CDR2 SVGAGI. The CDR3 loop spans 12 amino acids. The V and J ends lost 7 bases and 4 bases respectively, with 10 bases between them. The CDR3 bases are TGTGCCAGCACCTCGGGGGCCTATGGCTACACCTTC. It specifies CASTSGAYGYTF.

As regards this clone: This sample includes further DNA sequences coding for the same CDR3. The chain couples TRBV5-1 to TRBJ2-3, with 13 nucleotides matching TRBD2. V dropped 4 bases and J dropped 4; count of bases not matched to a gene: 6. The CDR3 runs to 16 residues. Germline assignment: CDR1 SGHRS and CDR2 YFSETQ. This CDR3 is CASSLGTSGGADTQYF. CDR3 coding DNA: TGCGCCAGCAGCCTTGGAACTAGCGGGGGGGCAGATACGCAGTATTTT.

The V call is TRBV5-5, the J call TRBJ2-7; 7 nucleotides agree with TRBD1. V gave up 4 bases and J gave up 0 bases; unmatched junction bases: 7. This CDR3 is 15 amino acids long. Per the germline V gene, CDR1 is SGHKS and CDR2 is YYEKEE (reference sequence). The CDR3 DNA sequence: TGTGCCAGCAGCCCGAGAGCAGGGGGCTCCTACGAGCAGTACTTC. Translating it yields CASSPRAGGSYEQYF.

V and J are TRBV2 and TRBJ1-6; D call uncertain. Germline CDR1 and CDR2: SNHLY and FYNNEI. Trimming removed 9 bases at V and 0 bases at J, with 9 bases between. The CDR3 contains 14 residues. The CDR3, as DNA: TGTGCCAGTGGAGGGAGCTCCTATAATTCACCCCTCCACTTT. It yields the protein CASGGSSYNSPLHF. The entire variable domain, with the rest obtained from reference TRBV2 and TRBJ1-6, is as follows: EPEVTQTPSHQVTQMGQEVILRCVPISNHLYFYWYRQILGQKVEFLVSFYNNEISEKSEIFDDQFSVERPDGSNFTLKIRSTKLEDSAMYFCASGGSSYNSPLHFGNGTRLTVT.

The CDR3 here is CASSYSSTSGRDTQYF. The CDR3 DNA is TGTGCCAGCAGTTACTCGAGTACTAGCGGAAGAGATACGCAGTATTTT. The V gene is TRBV6-5, the J gene TRBJ2-3, with 8 bases identical to TRBD2. The V gene end was trimmed by 0 bases and the J gene end by 5 bases; junction bases not matched to a gene: 7. The V gene's germline CDR1 is MNHEY and CDR2 SVGAGI. This CDR3 spans 16 amino acids.

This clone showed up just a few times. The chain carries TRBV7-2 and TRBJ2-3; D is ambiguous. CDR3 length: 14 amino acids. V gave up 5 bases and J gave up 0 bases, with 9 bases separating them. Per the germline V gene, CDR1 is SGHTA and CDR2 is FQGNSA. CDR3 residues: CASSPLGSTDTQYF. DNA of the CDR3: TGTGCCAGCAGCCCTCTGGGTAGCACAGATACGCAGTATTTT.

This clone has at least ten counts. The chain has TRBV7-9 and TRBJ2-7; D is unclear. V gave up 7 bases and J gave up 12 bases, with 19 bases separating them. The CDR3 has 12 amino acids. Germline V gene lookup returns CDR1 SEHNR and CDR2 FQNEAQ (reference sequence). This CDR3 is CASKSRIFVRYF. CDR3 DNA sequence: TGTGCCAGCAAGTCGAGGATTTTCGTGCGGTACTTC.

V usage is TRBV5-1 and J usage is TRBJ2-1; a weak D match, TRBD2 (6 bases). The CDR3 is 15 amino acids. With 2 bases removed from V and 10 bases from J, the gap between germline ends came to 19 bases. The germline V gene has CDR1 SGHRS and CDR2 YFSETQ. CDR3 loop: CASSFGGATYEEQFF. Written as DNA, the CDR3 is TGCGCCAGCAGCTTTGGAGGGGCCACTTACGAGGAGCAGTTCTTC.

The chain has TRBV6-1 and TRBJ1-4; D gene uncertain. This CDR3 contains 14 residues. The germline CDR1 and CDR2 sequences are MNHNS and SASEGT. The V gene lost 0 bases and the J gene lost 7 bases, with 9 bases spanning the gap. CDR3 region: CASSEASEAEKLFF. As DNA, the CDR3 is TGTGCCAGCAGTGAAGCTTCCGAGGCTGAAAAACTGTTTTTT.

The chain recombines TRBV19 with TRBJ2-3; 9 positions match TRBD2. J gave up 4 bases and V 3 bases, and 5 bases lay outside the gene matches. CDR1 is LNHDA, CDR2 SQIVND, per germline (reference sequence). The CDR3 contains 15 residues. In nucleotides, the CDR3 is TGTGCCAGTAGTATTGGTAGCGGGGGCGCAGATACGCAGTATTTT. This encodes CASSIGSGGADTQYF.

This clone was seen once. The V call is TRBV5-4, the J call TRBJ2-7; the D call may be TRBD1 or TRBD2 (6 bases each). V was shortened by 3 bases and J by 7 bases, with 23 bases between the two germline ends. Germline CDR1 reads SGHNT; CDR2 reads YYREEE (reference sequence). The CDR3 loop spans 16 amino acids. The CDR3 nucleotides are TGTGCCAGCAGCTCTTTGCTGGTTGGGGGGCTGGGGGAGCAGTACTTC. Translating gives CASSSLLVGGLGEQYF. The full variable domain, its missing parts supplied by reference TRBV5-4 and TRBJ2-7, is ETGVTQSPTHLIKTRGQQVTLRCSSQSGHNTVSWYQQALGQGPQFIFQYYREEENGRGNFPPRFSGLQFPNYSSELNVNALELDDSALYLCASSSLLVGGLGEQYFGPGTRLTVT.

The CDR3 DNA reads as TGTGCCAGCAGCTTGGCCGTGGGGGCCGTAGATACGCAGTATTTT. Protein sequence: CASSLAVGAVDTQYF. The J gene is TRBJ2-3, the V gene TRBV5-6; the D gene is possibly TRBD1 (6 bases). V was trimmed by 0 bases and J by 5 bases, leaving 13 bases between them. The CDR3 sequence is 15 residues long. The germline V gene encodes CDR1 SGHDT and CDR2 YYEEEE.

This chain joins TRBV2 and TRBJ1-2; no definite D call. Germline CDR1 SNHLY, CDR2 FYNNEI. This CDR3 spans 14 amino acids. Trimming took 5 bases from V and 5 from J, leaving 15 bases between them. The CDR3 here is CASSSALEGYGYTF. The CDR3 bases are TGTGCCAGCAGTTCCGCCCTAGAAGGGTATGGCTACACCTTC.

CDR3 sequence reads: CASSLLAGSTEQFF. CDR3 nucleotide sequence: TGTGCCAGCAGCTTACTAGCGGGGTCCACTGAGCAGTTCTTC. The chain uses TRBV7-8 and TRBJ2-1; the match to TRBD2 covers 9 bases. The CDR3 sequence is 14 residues long. CDR1 SGHVS and CDR2 FQNEAQ come from the germline V gene. The trim removed 2 bases at V and 9 bases at J, leaving 5 bases unmatched.

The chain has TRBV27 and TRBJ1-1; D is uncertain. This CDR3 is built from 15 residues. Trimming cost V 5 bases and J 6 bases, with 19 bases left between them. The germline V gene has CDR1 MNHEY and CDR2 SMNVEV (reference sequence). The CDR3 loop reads CASSLSPNTISEAFF. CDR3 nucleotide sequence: TGTGCCAGCAGTCTCTCTCCAAATACGATCTCTGAAGCTTTCTTT.

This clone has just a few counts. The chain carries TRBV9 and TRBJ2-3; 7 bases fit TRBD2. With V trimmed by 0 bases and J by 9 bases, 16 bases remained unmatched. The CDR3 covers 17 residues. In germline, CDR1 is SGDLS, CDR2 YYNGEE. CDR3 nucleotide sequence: TGTGCCAGCAGCGTAGAGACTCCGGGGGGAGGGCCGTCGACGCAGTATTTT. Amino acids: CASSVETPGGGPSTQYF. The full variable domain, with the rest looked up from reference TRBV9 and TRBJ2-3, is DSGVTQTPKHLITATGQRVTLRCSPRSGDLSVYWYQQSLDQGLQFLIQYYNGEERAKGNILERFSAQQFPDLHSELNLSSLELGDSALYFCASSVETPGGGPSTQYFGPGTRLTVL.

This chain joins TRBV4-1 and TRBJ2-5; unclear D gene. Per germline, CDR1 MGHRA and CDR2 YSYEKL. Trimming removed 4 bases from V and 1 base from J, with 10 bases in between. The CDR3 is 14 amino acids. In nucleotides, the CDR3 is TGCGCCAGCAGCCCCCACCAAGTCCAAGAGACCCAGTACTTC. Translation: CASSPHQVQETQYF.

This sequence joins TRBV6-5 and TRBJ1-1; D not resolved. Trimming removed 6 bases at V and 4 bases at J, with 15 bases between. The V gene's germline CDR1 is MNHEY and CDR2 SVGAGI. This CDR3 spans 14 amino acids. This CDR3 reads CASRREGAITEAFF. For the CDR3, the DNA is TGTGCCAGCAGGCGGGAGGGAGCGATCACTGAAGCTTTCTTT.

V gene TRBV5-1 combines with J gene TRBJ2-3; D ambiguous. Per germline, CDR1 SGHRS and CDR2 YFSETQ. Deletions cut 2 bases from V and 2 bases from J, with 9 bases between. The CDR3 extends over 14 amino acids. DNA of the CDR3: TGCGCCAGCAGCTTCGGCAGCCACACAGATACGCAGTATTTT. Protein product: CASSFGSHTDTQYF. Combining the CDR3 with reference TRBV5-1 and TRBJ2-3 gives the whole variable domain KAGVTQTPRYLIKTRGQQVTLSCSPISGHRSVSWYQQTPGQGLQFLFEYFSETQRNKGNFPGRFSGRQFSNSRSEMNVSTLELGDSALYLCASSFGSHTDTQYFGPGTRLTVL.

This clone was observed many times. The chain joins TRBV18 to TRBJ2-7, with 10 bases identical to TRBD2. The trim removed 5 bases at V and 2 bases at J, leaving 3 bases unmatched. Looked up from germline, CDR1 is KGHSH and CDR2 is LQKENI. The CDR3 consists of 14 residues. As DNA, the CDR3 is TGTGCCAGCTCAAAAACTAGCGGGACCTACGAGCAGTACTTC. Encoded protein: CASSKTSGTYEQYF.

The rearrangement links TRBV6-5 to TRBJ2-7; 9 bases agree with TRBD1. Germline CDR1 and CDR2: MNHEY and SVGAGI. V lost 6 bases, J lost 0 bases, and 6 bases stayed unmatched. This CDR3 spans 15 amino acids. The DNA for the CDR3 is TGTGCCAGCAGCAGGACAGGGGACATCTCCTACGAGCAGTACTTC. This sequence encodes CASSRTGDISYEQYF.

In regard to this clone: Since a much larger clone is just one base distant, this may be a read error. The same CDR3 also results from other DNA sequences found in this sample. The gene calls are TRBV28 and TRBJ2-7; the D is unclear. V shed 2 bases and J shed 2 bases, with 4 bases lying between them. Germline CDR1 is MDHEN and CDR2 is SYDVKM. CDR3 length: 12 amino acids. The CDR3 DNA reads TGTGCCAGCAGTTTAGGGACCTACGAGCAGTACTTC. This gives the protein CASSLGTYEQYF.

In DNA form, the CDR3 reads TGTGCCAGCAGTTCACAGGGGAGGGACGAGTACTTC. It specifies CASSSQGRDEYF. The chain carries TRBV6-6 and TRBJ2-7; the D gene could be TRBD1 or TRBD2 (7 bases each). The CDR3 has 12 residues. Trimming stripped 4 bases from V and 11 bases from J, with 15 bases between. Germline CDR1 and CDR2: MNHNY and SVGAGI (reference sequence).

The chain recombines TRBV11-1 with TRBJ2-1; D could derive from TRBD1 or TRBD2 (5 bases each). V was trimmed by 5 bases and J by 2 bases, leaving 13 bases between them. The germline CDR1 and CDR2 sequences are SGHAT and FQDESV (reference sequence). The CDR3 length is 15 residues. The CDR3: CASSPLMGAYNEQFF. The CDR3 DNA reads TGTGCCAGCAGCCCCCTCATGGGGGCCTACAATGAGCAGTTCTTC.